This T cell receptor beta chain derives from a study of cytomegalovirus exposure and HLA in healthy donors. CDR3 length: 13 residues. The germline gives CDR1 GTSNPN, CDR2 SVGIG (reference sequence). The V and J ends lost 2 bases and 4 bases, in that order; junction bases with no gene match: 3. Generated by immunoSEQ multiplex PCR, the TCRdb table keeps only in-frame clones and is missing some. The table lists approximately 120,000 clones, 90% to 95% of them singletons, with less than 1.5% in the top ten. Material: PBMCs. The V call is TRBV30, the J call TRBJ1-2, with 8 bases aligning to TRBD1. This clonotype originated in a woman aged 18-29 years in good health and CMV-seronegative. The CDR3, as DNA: TGTGCCTGGAGTAGGGACAGGCCCTATGGCTACACCTTC. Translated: CAWSRDRPYGYTF.